A single sample gave rise to the 27 T cell receptor beta chains below, sequenced in a study of blood T cells in healthy people across ages (dated by TCRdb to 2015 to 2017). Libraries came from 5' RACE. Data came from an Illumina HiSeq 2500. A second 7 to 11 cycle PCR used a sample-barcoded 5' primer and a J-beta primer mix. TCRdb handled the public reads itself, with Q25 trimming in fastp and clone calling in MiXCR, and kept productive beta chains. Each CDR3 protein gets just one entry, which takes the most common genes and DNA from the rows behind it. The sample table lists about 1,400,000 distinct CDR3 sequences, 45% to 70% of them with a count of one. Over 5.5% of the sample belongs to the ten largest clones. The sample comprised blood. The receptors stem from a man younger than 30 in good health.

In this sample, this clonotype turned up once. The chain is built from TRBV4-2 and TRBJ2-5; a weak D match, TRBD2 (5 bases). Trimming removed 0 bases from V and 5 bases from J, with 19 bases in between. The CDR3 runs to 17 residues. Germline V gene data show CDR1 as LGHNA and CDR2 as YNFKEQ. The CDR3 coding sequence is TGTGCCAGCAGCCAAGATTTGGGAGCTCGGAGCGAGGAGACCCAGTACTTC. Encoded protein: CASSQDLGARSEETQYF.

The chain recombines TRBV7-9 with TRBJ2-1; D possibly uses TRBD1 or TRBD2 (7 bases each). Trimming took 5 bases from V and 7 from J, leaving 18 bases between them. This CDR3 region has 15 residues. CDR1 and CDR2 (germline): SEHNR, FQNEAQ (reference sequence). The CDR3 region has the DNA TGTGCCAGCAGCCCCGGGGAGGGGGCAGATAATGAGCAGTTCTTC. Protein sequence: CASSPGEGADNEQFF. Full variable domain (remainder filled in from reference TRBV7-9 and TRBJ2-1): DTGVSQNPRHKITKRGQNVTFRCDPISEHNRLYWYRQTLGQGPEFLTYFQNEAQLEKSRLLSDRFSAERPKGSFSTLEIQRTEQGDSAMYLCASSPGEGADNEQFFGPGTRLTVL.

This clonotype was seen a handful of times. CDR3: CATSRDIGTPSYEQYF. CDR3 in DNA: TGTGCCACCAGCAGGGATATTGGGACTCCTTCCTACGAGCAGTACTTC. V gene TRBV15 combines with J gene TRBJ2-7, with a possible D match to TRBD2 (6 bases). Per germline, CDR1 LNHNV and CDR2 YYDKDF (reference sequence). The CDR3 consists of 16 residues. V dropped 3 bases and J dropped 1 base, with 16 bases sitting between them. The full variable domain, rest sourced from reference TRBV15 and TRBJ2-7, is DAMVIQNPRYQVTQFGKPVTLSCSQTLNHNVMYWYQQKSSQAPKLLFHYYDKDFNNEADTPDNFQSRRPNTSFCFLDIRSPGLGDTAMYLCATSRDIGTPSYEQYFGPGTRLTVT.

This chain connects TRBV4-2 to TRBJ2-4; a weak D match, TRBD2 (7 bases). Matching the DNA end better, TRBJ2-7 makes the J call doubtful. The CDR3 consists of 19 residues. Per the germline V gene, CDR1 is LGHNA and CDR2 is YNFKEQ. The CDR3 DNA sequence: TGTGCCAGCAGCCTTTTGGGTGTCGGGGGGCCGAATTCCAACTACGAGCAGTACTTC. As protein: CASSLLGVGGPNSNYEQYF.

This clonotype has only a few counts. J is TRBJ2-1 and V is TRBV2, with no clear D. V was trimmed by 3 bases and J by 4 bases, leaving 7 bases between them. The CDR3 sequence is 13 residues long. Germline V gene lookup returns CDR1 SNHLY and CDR2 FYNNEI. The CDR3, as DNA: TGTGCCAGCAGTGAGCAGCGATACAATGAGCAGTTCTTC. Its protein is CASSEQRYNEQFF. The whole variable domain, remainder taken from reference TRBV2 and TRBJ2-1, is EPEVTQTPSHQVTQMGQEVILRCVPISNHLYFYWYRQILGQKVEFLVSFYNNEISEKSEIFDDQFSVERPDGSNFTLKIRSTKLEDSAMYFCASSEQRYNEQFFGPGTRLTVL.

The chain links TRBV28 to TRBJ2-1, with TRBD2 identical over 10 bases. V dropped 4 bases and J dropped 8; count of bases not matched to a gene: 8. Germline CDR1 reads MDHEN; CDR2 reads SYDVKM. The CDR3 extends over 15 amino acids. The CDR3 region has the DNA TGTGCCAGCAGTTCGAGCGGGAGGGCCACATATGAGCAGTTCTTC. Its protein product is CASSSSGRATYEQFF.

The chain links TRBV3-1 to TRBJ2-7; D not resolved. The tail of the sequence fits TRBJ2-5 better, so the J call may be wrong. Germline CDR1 is LGHDT and CDR2 is YNNKEL (reference sequence). The CDR3 consists of 13 residues. The CDR3 loop is CASSQALRQTQYF. The CDR3 DNA is TGTGCCAGCAGCCAAGCGTTGCGTCAGACCCAGTACTTC.

Concerning this clonotype itself: A read error may be the cause here, since a much bigger clone is one base away. V usage is TRBV27 and J usage is TRBJ1-2; TRBD1 is a possible D gene (6 bases). Germline CDR1 and CDR2: MNHEY and SMNVEV (reference sequence). The CDR3 totals 17 residues. The V gene lost 5 bases and the J gene lost 3 bases, with 22 bases spanning the gap. CDR3 coding DNA: TGTGCCAGCAGTGCCTACAGGACAGAATTTGGTGACTATGGCTACACCTTC. Translated: CASSAYRTEFGDYGYTF.

V usage is TRBV5-1 and J usage is TRBJ2-3; D is unresolved. The germline V and J ends were trimmed by 0 bases and 2 bases, with 13 bases remaining between them. The CDR3 is made up of 16 amino acids. The V gene's germline CDR1 is SGHRS and CDR2 YFSETQ. The CDR3 DNA reads as TGCGCCAGCAGCTTGGCCGATAGTGAGTTCACAGATACGCAGTATTTT. It is translated as CASSLADSEFTDTQYF.

The chain combines TRBV9 with TRBJ2-7; 14 bases agree with TRBD2. The CDR3 runs to 15 residues. Germline V CDR1 and CDR2: SGDLS, YYNGEE. V was pared by 4 bases and J by 7 bases, with 7 bases of the junction left unmatched. CDR3 in amino acids: CASSQTSGRGNEQYF. As DNA, the CDR3 is TGTGCCAGCAGCCAGACTAGCGGGAGGGGCAATGAGCAGTACTTC.

J is TRBJ1-5 and V is TRBV7-9, with D unclear. CDR3 size: 12 residues. CDR1 is SEHNR, CDR2 FQNEAQ, per germline (reference sequence). V was shortened by 9 bases and J by 2 bases, with 8 bases between the two germline ends. DNA of the CDR3: TGTGCCAGACACAAGCGCAATCAGCCCCAGCATTTT. Translation: CARHKRNQPQHF.

The chain employs TRBV5-6 and TRBJ2-3, with D perhaps TRBD1 or TRBD2 (5 bases each). The CDR3 has 14 amino acids. Germline-derived CDR1 and CDR2 are SGHDT and YYEEEE. V lost 0 bases to trimming and J lost 6 bases, with 11 bases between them. The CDR3 loop reads CASSLGGDFDTQYF. The CDR3 region has the DNA TGTGCCAGCAGCTTGGGAGGGGATTTTGATACGCAGTATTTT.

The rearrangement uses TRBV28 and TRBJ1-2, with D unclear. This CDR3 is built from 13 residues. The V and J ends lost 7 bases and 1 base respectively, with 10 bases between them. Germline CDR1 reads MDHEN; CDR2 reads SYDVKM. Here the CDR3 reads CASIGGGNYGYTF. As DNA, the CDR3 is TGTGCCAGCATCGGTGGCGGTAACTATGGCTACACCTTC.

The rearrangement links TRBV15 to TRBJ2-7; no firm D call. Trimming stripped 0 bases from V and 2 bases from J, with 17 bases between. This CDR3 is 17 amino acids long. Germline-derived CDR1 and CDR2 are LNHNV and YYDKDF (reference sequence). The CDR3 DNA sequence: TGTGCCACCAGCAGAGAAGGTGGCACCCATCCTCCCTACGAGCAGTACTTC. Its protein is CATSREGGTHPPYEQYF.

The genes are TRBV11-2 and TRBJ2-1, with D maybe TRBD1 (6 bases). Trimming pared 1 base from V and 1 base from J, leaving 14 bases between. From germline, CDR1 is SGHAT and CDR2 FQNNGV. The CDR3 spans 17 residues. The chain's CDR3 is CASSLGPTGPSYNEQFF. The DNA of the CDR3 is TGTGCCAGCAGCTTAGGTCCGACAGGACCTTCCTACAATGAGCAGTTCTTC.

V and J are TRBV27 and TRBJ2-7; D is uncertain. V dropped 2 bases and J dropped 2 bases, with 16 bases sitting between them. There are 16 residues in the CDR3. Germline assignment: CDR1 MNHEY and CDR2 SMNVEV (reference sequence). The CDR3 loop reads CASSLNVAGRTYEQYF. In DNA, the CDR3 is TGTGCCAGCAGTTTAAACGTCGCCGGCAGAACCTACGAGCAGTACTTC.

V usage is TRBV27 and J usage is TRBJ1-1; TRBD1 is a possible D gene (5 bases). The CDR3 spans 15 residues. The V end was cut by 3 bases, the J end by 5 bases, with 16 bases between. Germline V CDR1 and CDR2: MNHEY, SMNVEV (reference sequence). This CDR3 is CASSFITGRGTEAFF. Written as DNA, the CDR3 is TGTGCCAGCAGTTTTATTACGGGTAGGGGAACTGAAGCTTTCTTT.

The chain uses TRBV10-3 and TRBJ2-1; 15 bases match TRBD2. This CDR3 spans 16 amino acids. Germline CDR1 ENHRY, CDR2 SYGVKD. With 10 bases clipped from V and 5 bases from J, the junction kept 9 bases outside the gene matches. CDR3 residues: CATDPGLAGGHNEQFF. The DNA of the CDR3 is TGTGCCACAGATCCGGGACTAGCGGGAGGCCACAATGAGCAGTTCTTC.

This clonotype was detected only a few times. The chain employs TRBV6-2 or TRBV6-3 and TRBJ2-7; D is uncertain. CDR3 length: 11 residues. CDR1 is MNHEY and CDR2 is SVGEGT in the germline V gene. Trimming took 2 bases from V and 7 from J, leaving 6 bases between them. The CDR3 sequence: CASSYLWEQYF. CDR3 coding DNA: TGTGCCAGCAGTTACCTGTGGGAGCAGTACTTC.

J is TRBJ2-7 and V is TRBV21-1; TRBD2, the table's D call, lacks a check against the DNA. TRBV21-1 is reported as a pseudogene. The CDR3 has 16 amino acids. In nucleotides, the CDR3 is TGTGCCAGCAGCAGAAAACTAGCGGGGGGAACCTACGAGCAGTACTTC. Translation: CASSRKLAGGTYEQYF.

V is TRBV29-1 and J is TRBJ2-1; 12 bases fit TRBD1. Germline-derived CDR1 and CDR2 are SQVTM and ANQGSEA. The CDR3 is 14 residues long. Losses at the gene ends were 1 base for V and 12 bases for J; bases not matched to a gene: 7. CDR3 sequence (DNA): TGCAGCGTTGAAGCGGGACAGGGGGCGTTAGGGCAGTTCTTC. It is translated as CSVEAGQGALGQFF.

The V call is TRBV7-2, the J call TRBJ2-1, with D possibly being TRBD2 (6 bases). The J call could be wrong; TRBJ2-7 is a better fit for the DNA end. This CDR3 comprises 15 residues. In germline, CDR1 is SGHTA, CDR2 FQGNSA. The CDR3 loop reads CASSSARTKYEEQYF. The CDR3 nucleotides are TGTGCCAGCAGTTCCGCCAGGACTAAGTACGAAGAGCAGTACTTC.

V is TRBV4-1 and J is TRBJ2-4; 8 bases are a match to TRBD2. The germline CDR1 and CDR2 sequences are MGHRA and YSYEKL. This CDR3 is 16 amino acids long. V shed 6 bases and J 2 bases; nucleotides not matched to a gene: 9. DNA for the CDR3: TGCGCCAGCAGTCCCGGGACTAGAGCTTCCAAAAACATTCAGTACTTC. Protein product: CASSPGTRASKNIQYF.

This chain uses TRBV20-1 with TRBJ2-5, with no clear D. V lost 8 bases to trimming and J lost 2 bases, with 12 bases between them. Germline V gives CDR1 DFQATT, CDR2 SNEGSKA (reference sequence). There are 12 residues in the CDR3. The CDR3 sequence is CSLSTNQETQYF. The CDR3 DNA sequence: TGCAGTCTATCGACCAATCAAGAGACCCAGTACTTC.

The chain joins TRBV2 to TRBJ2-3; D possibly corresponds to TRBD1 (6 bases). CDR1 is SNHLY and CDR2 is FYNNEI in the germline V gene. The CDR3 runs to 15 residues. Trimming left V 5 bases short and J 3 bases short, with 15 bases between. CDR3 in DNA: TGTGCCAGCAGTCCCGGGACACACATTACAGATACGCAGTATTTT. This translates into CASSPGTHITDTQYF. The complete variable domain, with remaining parts taken from reference TRBV2 and TRBJ2-3, reads EPEVTQTPSHQVTQMGQEVILRCVPISNHLYFYWYRQILGQKVEFLVSFYNNEISEKSEIFDDQFSVERPDGSNFTLKIRSTKLEDSAMYFCASSPGTHITDTQYFGPGTRLTVL.

V and J are TRBV4-1 and TRBJ2-7; TRBD1 might be the D (6 bases). Between the trimmed V and J ends, which lost 1 base and 0 bases, there was a span of 13 bases. The CDR3 sequence is 16 residues long. Germline V lookup: CDR1 MGHRA, CDR2 YSYEKL. In DNA form, the CDR3 reads TGCGCCAGCAGCCAAGTGATCGGGACATACTCCTACGAGCAGTACTTC. As protein: CASSQVIGTYSYEQYF.

The chain has TRBV5-1 and TRBJ2-7; D ambiguous. The CDR3 is 14 residues long. Germline CDR1 and CDR2: SGHRS and YFSETQ. V lost 0 bases and J 5 bases, leaving 12 bases between the germline ends. CDR3 in amino acids: CASSLGDSDNEQYF. The CDR3 DNA reads TGCGCCAGCAGCTTGGGGGATTCGGATAACGAGCAGTACTTC.